A single sample is the source of the 23 T cell receptor beta chains below, sequenced in a study of cytomegalovirus exposure and HLA in healthy donors (dated by TCRdb to 2016 to 2017). Receptors were amplified or captured by the immunoSEQ multiplex PCR assay. The multiplex PCR relied on a mix of 60 forward primers for TCR Vbeta segments and 13 reverse primers for TCR Jbeta segments. In TCRdb, the immuneACCESS table is reduced to in-frame sequences with V and J assigned. These tables do not hold every clone; where another copy was compared, an unresolved V gene accounts for under half, and the others remain unexplained. The sample profile shows tens of thousands of clones; around a tenth of them were found once. Around 26% of the sample lies in the top ten. The sequencing sample was made of PBMCs. The receptors shown here come from a man in his fifties or sixties in good health and CMV-seropositive.

The chain has TRBV7-2 and TRBJ2-7, with a tentative D call TRBD2 (6 bases). Germline CDR1 SGHTA, CDR2 FQGNSA. V lost 7 bases and J lost 0, with 22 bases in between. The CDR3 totals 17 residues. CDR3 DNA sequence: TGTGCCAGCACCAGAGCCGGGGTTAGCGGAAGCTCCTACGAGCAGTACTTC. Translated, it gives CASTRAGVSGSSYEQYF.

The chain is built from TRBV5-8 and TRBJ1-4; TRBD1 aligns across 8 bases. J was trimmed by 7 bases and V by 1 base; bases with no gene match: 3. Germline V gene data show CDR1 as SGHTS and CDR2 as YDEGEE. The CDR3 extends over 14 amino acids. This CDR3 reads CASSLTGGAEKLFF. The DNA of the CDR3 is TGTGCCAGCAGCTTGACAGGGGGAGCTGAAAAACTGTTTTTT.

The chain carries TRBV19 and TRBJ1-4, with D unresolved. The V gene lost 7 bases and the J gene lost 5 bases, with 20 bases spanning the gap. CDR3 length: 16 amino acids. CDR1 and CDR2 from the germline V gene are LNHDA and SQIVND (reference sequence). CDR3: CASMGRGNSVNEKLFF. CDR3 bases: TGTGCCAGTATGGGTCGCGGGAACAGTGTAAATGAAAAACTGTTTTTT. Filled out from reference TRBV19 and TRBJ1-4, the complete variable domain reads DGGITQSPKYLFRKEGQNVTLSCEQNLNHDAMYWYRQDPGQGLRLIYYSQIVNDFQKGDIAEGYSVSREKKESFPLTVTSAQKNPTAFYLCASMGRGNSVNEKLFFGSGTQLSVL.

This clone has just a few counts. The chain uses TRBV5-4 and TRBJ2-1, with 10 bases that match TRBD1. V was clipped by 5 bases and J by 7 bases; unmatched bases: 9. CDR1 is SGHNT, CDR2 YYREEE, per germline (reference sequence). The CDR3 extends over 15 amino acids. CDR3 residues: CASSQTGTGANEQFF. The CDR3 nucleotides are TGTGCCAGCAGTCAAACCGGGACAGGGGCTAATGAGCAGTTCTTC.

The chain uses TRBV4-2 and TRBJ2-2; perhaps TRBD1 as D (6 bases). Deletions cut 4 bases from V and 3 bases from J, with 18 bases between. This CDR3 region has 17 residues. The germline gives CDR1 LGHNA, CDR2 YNFKEQ. The CDR3 sequence: CASSLPNGRGDTGELFF. The CDR3 coding sequence is TGTGCCAGCAGCCTCCCGAATGGCAGGGGTGACACCGGGGAGCTGTTTTTT.

This clone was recorded a few times. The V and J genes are TRBV5-4 and TRBJ2-3; 7 nucleotides match TRBD1. Per germline, CDR1 SGHNT and CDR2 YYREEE (reference sequence). With V trimmed by 3 bases and J by 0 bases, 10 bases remained unmatched. The CDR3 covers 17 residues. DNA of the CDR3: TGTGCCAGCAGCTCCCGTGGCCTGACAGGGAGCACAGATACGCAGTATTTT. Translated, it gives CASSSRGLTGSTDTQYF.

The J gene is TRBJ2-1, the V gene TRBV5-1; 8 nucleotides agree with TRBD2. Per the germline V gene, CDR1 is SGHRS and CDR2 is YFSETQ. The junction had 11 bases not matched to a gene; V was cut back by 7 bases and J by 2 bases. The CDR3 loop spans 16 amino acids. CDR3 bases: TGCGCCAGCGTCCTCAGTTCAGCGGGGGCCTACAATGAGCAGTTCTTC. It translates to CASVLSSAGAYNEQFF. Filled out from reference TRBV5-1 and TRBJ2-1, the complete variable domain reads KAGVTQTPRYLIKTRGQQVTLSCSPISGHRSVSWYQQTPGQGLQFLFEYFSETQRNKGNFPGRFSGRQFSNSRSEMNVSTLELGDSALYLCASVLSSAGAYNEQFFGPGTRLTVL.

V is TRBV6-1 and J is TRBJ1-2, with 8 bases lining up with TRBD1. Trimming took 2 bases from V and 6 from J; bases not matched to a gene: 14. Looked up from germline, CDR1 is MNHNS and CDR2 is SASEGT. The CDR3 has 17 residues. CDR3 sequence reads: CASSERFRQGASDGYTF. CDR3 nucleotides: TGTGCCAGCAGTGAACGGTTCCGGCAGGGGGCTTCTGATGGCTACACCTTC.

The V and J genes are TRBV11-3 and TRBJ2-2, with 9 bases that match TRBD2. Looked up from germline, CDR1 is SGHNT and CDR2 is YENEEA. V lost 2 bases and J lost 7; bases outside the gene matches: 8. CDR3 length: 16 amino acids. CDR3 amino acids: CASSLRTSVVGGELFF. CDR3 in DNA: TGTGCCAGCAGCTTAAGGACTAGCGTGGTTGGCGGGGAGCTGTTTTTT.

J is TRBJ2-2 and V is TRBV7-9; a possible D gene is TRBD2 (5 bases). V dropped 1 base and J dropped 5 bases, with 11 bases sitting between them. There are 15 residues in the CDR3. CDR1 SEHNR and CDR2 FQNEAQ come from the germline V gene (reference sequence). The CDR3, as DNA: TGTGCCAGCAGCTTAGGAGGAAGGACTACCGGGGAGCTGTTTTTT. It yields the protein CASSLGGRTTGELFF.

The chain is built from TRBV7-9 and TRBJ2-3, with 8 bases fitting TRBD2. Germline V gene data show CDR1 as SEHNR and CDR2 as FQNEAQ (reference sequence). CDR3 length equals 14 residues. J lost 5 bases, V lost 5 bases, and 6 bases had no gene match. The CDR3 loop reads CASSLTSGLDTQYF. CDR3 DNA: TGTGCCAGCAGCCTTACTAGCGGCTTAGATACGCAGTATTTT.

This clone showed up just a few times. The chain couples TRBV10-3 to TRBJ2-7; tentatively, D is TRBD1 (6 bases). This CDR3 spans 13 amino acids. V shed 10 bases and J shed 5 bases, with 18 bases lying between them. CDR1 and CDR2 from the germline V gene are ENHRY and SYGVKD. The CDR3 is CASTPGVGDEQYF. CDR3 DNA sequence: TGTGCCAGCACCCCAGGGGTCGGCGACGAGCAGTACTTC.

The V and J genes are TRBV27 and TRBJ2-7; TRBD1 matches 10 bases. The V and J ends lost 10 bases and 1 base, in that order; junction bases with no gene match: 4. Germline V lookup: CDR1 MNHEY, CDR2 SMNVEV (reference sequence). The CDR3 length is 13 residues. The CDR3 DNA reads as TGTGCCACCCAGGACAGGGGGTCCTACGAGCAGTACTTC. Protein sequence: CATQDRGSYEQYF.

The rearrangement links TRBV5-6 to TRBJ2-4; a weak D match, TRBD2 (5 bases). Trimming took off 4 bases at V and 8 bases at J, with 13 bases between the two ends. The CDR3 is 13 residues long. Germline lookup yields CDR1 SGHDT and CDR2 YYEEEE. In DNA form, the CDR3 reads TGTGCCAGCAGCCCGGAGGCGCGGGACATTCAGTACTTC. Translation gives CASSPEARDIQYF. The complete variable domain, with remaining parts taken from reference TRBV5-6 and TRBJ2-4, reads DAGVTQSPTHLIKTRGQQVTLRCSPKSGHDTVSWYQQALGQGPQFIFQYYEEEERQRGNFPDRFSGHQFPNYSSELNVNALLLGDSALYLCASSPEARDIQYFGAGTRLSVL.

J is TRBJ2-7 and V is TRBV30; 9 positions match TRBD2. Germline V gives CDR1 GTSNPN, CDR2 SVGIG (reference sequence). V dropped 0 bases and J dropped 3; count of bases not matched to a gene: 6. The CDR3 runs 15 residues. The CDR3 loop reads CAWSVDAGGGYEQYF. The CDR3 DNA follows: TGTGCCTGGAGTGTAGATGCGGGAGGGGGCTACGAGCAGTACTTC.

The gene calls are TRBV19 and TRBJ2-4; perhaps TRBD2 as D (6 bases). The germline V gene encodes CDR1 LNHDA and CDR2 SQIVND (reference sequence). Between the trimmed V and J ends, which lost 8 bases and 4 bases, there was a span of 15 bases. There are 14 residues in the CDR3. CDR3 coding DNA: TGTGCCAGTTCCTTGGGGACTGGGAAAAACATTCAGTACTTC. This sequence encodes CASSLGTGKNIQYF.

This rearrangement joins TRBV19 to TRBJ2-1; 7 positions match TRBD2. The CDR3 loop spans 13 amino acids. Trimming cost V 3 bases and J 8 bases; bases outside gene matches: 4. From germline, CDR1 is LNHDA and CDR2 SQIVND (reference sequence). Here the CDR3 DNA reads TGTGCCAGTAGTATCCAGCGGGGCTATGAGCAGTTCTTC. Translated: CASSIQRGYEQFF.

The CDR3: CASSRTGGVGELFF. Here the CDR3 DNA reads TGTGCCAGCAGTCGGACAGGGGGTGTCGGGGAGCTGTTTTTT. The chain carries TRBV6-5 and TRBJ2-2; 10 nucleotides line up with TRBD1. CDR1 and CDR2 (germline): MNHEY, SVGAGI. The V gene end was trimmed by 5 bases and the J gene end by 7 bases; junction bases not matched to a gene: 4. The CDR3 loop spans 14 amino acids.

The chain employs TRBV6-1 and TRBJ1-2, with no clear D. The germline V gene encodes CDR1 MNHNS and CDR2 SASEGT. This CDR3 has 15 amino acids. V was pared by 0 bases and J by 4 bases, with 12 bases between. DNA of the CDR3: TGTGCCAGCAGTGAAGCAAGCTTCCTGAGCTATGGCTACACCTTC. Its protein is CASSEASFLSYGYTF.

The gene calls are TRBV30 and TRBJ2-1, with 10 nucleotides matching TRBD2. Germline CDR1 reads GTSNPN; CDR2 reads SVGIG (reference sequence). This CDR3 is built from 15 residues. The ends lost 2 bases at V and 10 bases at J; junction bases unmatched: 11. The CDR3 DNA reads TGTGCCTGGAGTCTCACTAGCGGGACAGCCTCGGAGCAGTTCTTC. Translated, it gives CAWSLTSGTASEQFF.

The chain carries TRBV28 and TRBJ2-7; perhaps TRBD2 as D (5 bases). V lost 8 bases to trimming and J lost 2 bases, with 19 bases between them. The germline gives CDR1 MDHEN, CDR2 SYDVKM. The CDR3 covers 15 residues. The CDR3 DNA is TGTGCCAGCTTTGGGAGACTAAGTTTGACCTACGAGCAGTACTTC. Translated: CASFGRLSLTYEQYF.

This clone was seen a handful of times. The V call is TRBV19, the J call TRBJ1-5; D is uncertain. The CDR3 sequence is 14 residues long. V was pared by 6 bases and J by 0 bases, with 9 bases between. In germline, CDR1 is LNHDA, CDR2 SQIVND (reference sequence). CDR3 sequence reads: CASSQRYSNQPQHF. In DNA, the CDR3 is TGTGCCAGTAGCCAGCGTTATAGCAATCAGCCCCAGCATTTT.

This rearrangement joins TRBV19 to TRBJ2-2; 7 bases align to TRBD1. Trimming cost V 2 bases and J 4 bases; bases outside gene matches: 4. Germline CDR1 is LNHDA and CDR2 is SQIVND (reference sequence). This CDR3 is built from 15 residues. CDR3 in DNA: TGTGCCAGTAGTATAACAGGGGCCGGCACCGGGGAGCTGTTTTTT. This gives the protein CASSITGAGTGELFF.